This TCR beta chain originates from a study of T-cell reconstitution after alpha-beta-depleted transplantation in children. Using unique molecular identifiers, the investigators prepared the TCRbeta library. TCRdb reprocessed the PCR reads with MiXCR, giving one entry per CDR3 protein. The sample includes some 520,000 distinct CDR3 sequences, 30% to 35% seen only once; the top ten take more than 2%. Germline loops: CDR1 KGHDR, CDR2 SFDVKD. V lost 9 bases and J lost 5, with 21 bases in between. The CDR3 extends over 16 amino acids. The chain combines TRBV24-1 with TRBJ2-2; tentative D call: TRBD2 (6 bases). This TCR was recovered from a human donor who donated a stem cell graft to a child with aplastic anemia. Sequences were derived from PBMCs from the stem cell graft donor, sampled from the stem cell graft. For the CDR3, the DNA is TGTGCCACCGGGGTTTTAGTGGGAGGAAAAACCGGGGAGCTGTTTTTT. Its translation: CATGVLVGGKTGELFF.